Listed below are T cell receptor beta chains from one sample, sequenced in a study of PD-1 blockade in classical Hodgkin lymphoma. Measured with immunoSEQ multiplex PCR; TCRdb has only the in-frame clones, and not every one. The sample shows tens of thousands of clones, around four fifths of them seen only once. The specimen comprised peripheral blood mononuclear cells (PBMCs), sampled before the second cycle of nivolumab. All receptors derive from a human donor with classical Hodgkin lymphoma. The conserved cysteine and the conserved F or W are not part of the CDR3 here.

J gene,V gene,CDR3 protein
TRBJ2-3,TRBV9,ASSGGGQRTDTQY
TRBJ2-7,TRBV9,ASSVTSSYEQY
TRBJ2-7,TRBV18,ASSPHRWDSLFNYEQY
TRBJ1-6,TRBV2,ASSIRASRSNSPLH
TRBJ1-6,TRBV11-2,ASRVNLGGTLH
TRBJ1-2,TRBV13,ASSLAGTVYNYGYT
TRBJ2-7,TRBV4-1,ASSLRGDPYEQY
TRBJ1-2,TRBV5-1,ASSLTGFGYGYT
TRBJ2-1,TRBV18,ASSLGTSRYNEQF
TRBJ1-1,TRBV2,ASSERTGTNTEAF
TRBJ1-4,TRBV11-2,ASSLATAGVNEKLF
TRBJ2-1,TRBV9,ASSAPSGSSYNEQF
TRBJ2-3,TRBV5-1,ASSSNIGSPDTQY
TRBJ1-1,TRBV7-2,ASSLDHV
TRBJ1-4,TRBV4-3,ASSQDLDRVMEKLF
TRBJ2-1,TRBV11-2,ASSKTSGSGNEQF
TRBJ1-5,TRBV18,ASSQNDRASNQPQH
TRBJ1-1,TRBV29-1,SVERSSRGGNTEAF
TRBJ2-7,TRBV30,AWGLRDEQY
TRBJ2-7,TRBV9,ASSAGTEFYEQY
TRBJ1-1,TRBV28,ASSFTGTGVSNTEAF